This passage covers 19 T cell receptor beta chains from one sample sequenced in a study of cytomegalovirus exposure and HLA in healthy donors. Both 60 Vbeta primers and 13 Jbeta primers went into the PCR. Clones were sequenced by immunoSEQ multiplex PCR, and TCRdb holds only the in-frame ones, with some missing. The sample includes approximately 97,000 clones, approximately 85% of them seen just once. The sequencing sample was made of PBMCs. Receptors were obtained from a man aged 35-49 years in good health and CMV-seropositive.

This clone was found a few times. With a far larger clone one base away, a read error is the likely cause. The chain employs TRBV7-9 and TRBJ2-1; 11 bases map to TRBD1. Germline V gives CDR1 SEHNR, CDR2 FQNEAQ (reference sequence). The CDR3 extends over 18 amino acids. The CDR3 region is CSSSLVFGTGGSYNEQFF. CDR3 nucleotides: TGTTCCAGCAGCTTAGTGTTCGGGACAGGGGGCTCCTACAATGAGCAGTTCTTC.

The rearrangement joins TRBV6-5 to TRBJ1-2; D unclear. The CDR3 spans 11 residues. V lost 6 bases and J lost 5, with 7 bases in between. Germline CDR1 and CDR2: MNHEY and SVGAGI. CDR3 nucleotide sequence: TGTGCCAGCAGACAGTTATATGGCTACACCTTC. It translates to CASRQLYGYTF.

The chain's CDR3 is CASSLGVVREQYF. For the CDR3, the DNA is TGTGCCAGCAGTTTAGGAGTGGTCCGCGAGCAGTACTTC. The rearrangement links TRBV27 to TRBJ2-7; D gene unclear. The CDR3 is made up of 13 amino acids. Trimming took 2 bases from V and 6 from J, leaving 11 bases between them. Per germline, CDR1 MNHEY and CDR2 SMNVEV (reference sequence).

CDR3 coding DNA: TGTGCCAGCAGTTCCCCAGGGTCAAGCAATCAGCCCCAGCATTTT. Translation: CASSSPGSSNQPQHF. The chain couples TRBV28 to TRBJ1-5; the D gene is possibly TRBD1 (5 bases). The V end was cut by 4 bases, the J end by 1 base, with 11 bases between. There are 15 residues in the CDR3. Germline values: CDR1 MDHEN, CDR2 SYDVKM.

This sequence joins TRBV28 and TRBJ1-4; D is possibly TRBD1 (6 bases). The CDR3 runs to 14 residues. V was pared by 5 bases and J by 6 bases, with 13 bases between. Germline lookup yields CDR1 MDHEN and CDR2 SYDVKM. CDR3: CASSLPGAYEKLFF. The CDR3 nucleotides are TGTGCCAGCAGTCTCCCAGGGGCATATGAAAAACTGTTTTTT.

CDR3 nucleotide sequence: TGTGCCAGTAGTACACCCTTTTATCGGGGAGGAAAACTGTTTTTT. Translated, it gives CASSTPFYRGGKLFF. V gene TRBV19 combines with J gene TRBJ1-4; D gene ambiguous. V was cut by 4 bases and J by 10 bases, with 19 bases left in between. The CDR3 has 15 amino acids. The germline CDR1 and CDR2 sequences are LNHDA and SQIVND (reference sequence).

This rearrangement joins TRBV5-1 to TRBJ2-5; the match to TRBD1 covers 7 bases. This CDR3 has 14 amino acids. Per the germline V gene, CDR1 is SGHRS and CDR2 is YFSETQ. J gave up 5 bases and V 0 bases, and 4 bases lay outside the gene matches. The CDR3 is CASSLARGLETQYF. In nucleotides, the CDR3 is TGCGCCAGCAGCTTGGCGAGGGGGCTCGAGACCCAGTACTTC.

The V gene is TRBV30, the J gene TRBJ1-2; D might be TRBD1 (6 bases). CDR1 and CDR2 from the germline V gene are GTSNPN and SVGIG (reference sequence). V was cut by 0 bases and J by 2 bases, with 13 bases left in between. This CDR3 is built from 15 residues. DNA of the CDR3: TGTGCCTGGAGTGTACTCCCGGGACACAACTATGGCTACACCTTC. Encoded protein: CAWSVLPGHNYGYTF.

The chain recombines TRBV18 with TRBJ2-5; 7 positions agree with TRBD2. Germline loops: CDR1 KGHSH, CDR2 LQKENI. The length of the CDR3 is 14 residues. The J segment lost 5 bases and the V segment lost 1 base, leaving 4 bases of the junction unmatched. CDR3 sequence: CASSPRTRAETQYF. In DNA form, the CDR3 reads TGTGCCAGCTCACCACGGACTAGGGCGGAGACCCAGTACTTC.

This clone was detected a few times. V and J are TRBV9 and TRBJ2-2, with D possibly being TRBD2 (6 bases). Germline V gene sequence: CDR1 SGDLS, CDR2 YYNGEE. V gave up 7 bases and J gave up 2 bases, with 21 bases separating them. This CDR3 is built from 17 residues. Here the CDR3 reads CASGKRLASSNTGELFF. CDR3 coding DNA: TGTGCCAGCGGGAAACGGCTAGCGAGCTCAAACACCGGGGAGCTGTTTTTT.

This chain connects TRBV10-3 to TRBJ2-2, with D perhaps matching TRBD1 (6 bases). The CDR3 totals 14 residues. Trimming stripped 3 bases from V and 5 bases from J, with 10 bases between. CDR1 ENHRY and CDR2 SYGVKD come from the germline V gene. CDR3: CAISDSRGTGELFF. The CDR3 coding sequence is TGTGCCATCAGTGACTCTAGGGGGACCGGGGAGCTGTTTTTT.

CDR3 coding DNA: TGTGCCAGCAGTTACTCACCCAGGGTCAACGAGCAGTACTTC. It is translated as CASSYSPRVNEQYF. This chain joins TRBV6-5 and TRBJ2-7; weak D call: TRBD1 (5 bases). CDR1 MNHEY and CDR2 SVGAGI come from the germline V gene. V was trimmed by 0 bases and J by 5 bases, leaving 11 bases between them. This CDR3 is built from 14 residues.

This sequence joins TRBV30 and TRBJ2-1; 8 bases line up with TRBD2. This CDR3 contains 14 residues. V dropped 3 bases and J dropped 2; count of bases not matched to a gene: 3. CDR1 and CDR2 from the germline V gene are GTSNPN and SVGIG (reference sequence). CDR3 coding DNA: TGTGCCTGGAGCTCGGGACTAGCCTACAATGAGCAGTTCTTC. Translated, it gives CAWSSGLAYNEQFF. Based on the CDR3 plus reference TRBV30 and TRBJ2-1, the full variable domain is SQTIHQWPATLVQPVGSPLSLECTVEGTSNPNLYWYRQAAGRGLQLLFYSVGIGQISSEVPQNLSASRPQDRQFILSSKKLLLSDSGFYLCAWSSGLAYNEQFFGPGTRLTVL.

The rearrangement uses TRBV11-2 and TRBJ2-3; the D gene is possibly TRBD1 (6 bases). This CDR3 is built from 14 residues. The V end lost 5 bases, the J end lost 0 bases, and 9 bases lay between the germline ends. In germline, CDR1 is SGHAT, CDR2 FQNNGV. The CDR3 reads CASSLDSSTDTQYF. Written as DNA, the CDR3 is TGTGCCAGCAGCCTGGACAGTAGCACAGATACGCAGTATTTT.

CDR3 DNA: TGTGCCAGCAGTCCGCGGGGGGCTAGAGATACGCAGTATTTT. Its protein is CASSPRGARDTQYF. This rearrangement joins TRBV27 to TRBJ2-3, with 8 positions matching TRBD2. The CDR3 length is 14 residues. Germline V lookup: CDR1 MNHEY, CDR2 SMNVEV (reference sequence). The trim removed 5 bases at V and 5 bases at J, leaving 6 bases unmatched.

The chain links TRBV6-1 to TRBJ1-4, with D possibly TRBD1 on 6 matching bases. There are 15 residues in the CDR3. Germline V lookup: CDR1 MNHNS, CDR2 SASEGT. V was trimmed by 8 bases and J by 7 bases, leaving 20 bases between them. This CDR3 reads CASVTMGAKGEKLFF. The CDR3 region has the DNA TGTGCCAGCGTTACAATGGGGGCCAAAGGTGAAAAACTGTTTTTT.

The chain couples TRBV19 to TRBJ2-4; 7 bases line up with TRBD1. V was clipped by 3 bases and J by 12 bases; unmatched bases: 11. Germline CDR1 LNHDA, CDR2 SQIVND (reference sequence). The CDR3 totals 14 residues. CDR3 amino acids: CASSMLGTVSSQYF. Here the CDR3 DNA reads TGTGCCAGTAGTATGCTCGGGACAGTATCCAGTCAGTACTTC.

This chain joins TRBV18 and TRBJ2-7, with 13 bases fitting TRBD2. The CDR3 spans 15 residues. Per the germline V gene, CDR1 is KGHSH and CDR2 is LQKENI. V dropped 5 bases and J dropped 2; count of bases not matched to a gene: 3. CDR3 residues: CASSSGLAGTYEQYF. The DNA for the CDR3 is TGTGCCAGCTCATCGGGACTAGCGGGAACCTACGAGCAGTACTTC.

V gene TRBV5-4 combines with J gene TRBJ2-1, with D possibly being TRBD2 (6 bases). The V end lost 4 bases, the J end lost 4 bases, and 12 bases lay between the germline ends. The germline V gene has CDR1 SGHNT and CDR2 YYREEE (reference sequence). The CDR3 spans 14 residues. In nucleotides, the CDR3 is TGTGCCAGCAGCCCCCGGGACTCTTACAATGAGCAGTTCTTC. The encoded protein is CASSPRDSYNEQFF.